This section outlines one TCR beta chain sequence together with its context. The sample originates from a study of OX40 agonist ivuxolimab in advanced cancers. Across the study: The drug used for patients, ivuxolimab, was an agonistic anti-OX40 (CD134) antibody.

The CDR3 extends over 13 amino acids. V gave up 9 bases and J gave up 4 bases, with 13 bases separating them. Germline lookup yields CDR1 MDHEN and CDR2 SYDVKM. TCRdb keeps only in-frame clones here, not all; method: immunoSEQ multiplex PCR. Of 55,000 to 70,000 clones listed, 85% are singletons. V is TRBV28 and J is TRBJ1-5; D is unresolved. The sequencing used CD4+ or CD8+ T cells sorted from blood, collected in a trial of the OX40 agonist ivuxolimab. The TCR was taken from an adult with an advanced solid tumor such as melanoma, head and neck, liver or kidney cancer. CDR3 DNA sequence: TGTGCCAGTCACCAAGGAGTTAATCAGCCCCAGCATTTT. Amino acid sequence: CASHQGVNQPQHF. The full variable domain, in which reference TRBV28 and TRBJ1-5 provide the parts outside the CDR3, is DVKVTQSSRYLVKRTGEKVFLECVQDMDHENMFWYRQDPGLGLRLIYFSYDVKMKEKGDIPEGYSVSREKKERFSLILESASTNQTSMYLCASHQGVNQPQHFGDGTRLSIL.